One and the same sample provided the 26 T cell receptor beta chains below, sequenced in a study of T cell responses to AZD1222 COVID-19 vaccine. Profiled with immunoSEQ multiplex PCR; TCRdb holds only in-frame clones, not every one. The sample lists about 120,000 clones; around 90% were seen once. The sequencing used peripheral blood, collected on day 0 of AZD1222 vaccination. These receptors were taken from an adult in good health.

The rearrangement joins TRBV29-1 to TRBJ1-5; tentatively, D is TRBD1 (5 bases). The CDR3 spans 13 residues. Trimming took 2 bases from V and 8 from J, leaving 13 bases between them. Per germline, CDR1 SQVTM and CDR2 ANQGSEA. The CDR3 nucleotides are TGCAGCGTTGAAACAGGAGGAATGGAGCCCCAGCATTTT. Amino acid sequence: CSVETGGMEPQHF.

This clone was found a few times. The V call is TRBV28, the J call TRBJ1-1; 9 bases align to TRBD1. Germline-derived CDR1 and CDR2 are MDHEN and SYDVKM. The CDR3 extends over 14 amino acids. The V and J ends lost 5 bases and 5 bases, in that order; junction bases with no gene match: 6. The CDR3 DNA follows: TGTGCCAGCAGTCCACAGGGGGCGCGGACTGAAGCTTTCTTT. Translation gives CASSPQGARTEAFF.

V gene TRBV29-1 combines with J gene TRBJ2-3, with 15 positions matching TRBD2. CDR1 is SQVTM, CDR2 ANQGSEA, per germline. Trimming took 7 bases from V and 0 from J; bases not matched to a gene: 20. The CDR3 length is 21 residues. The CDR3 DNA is TGCAGCGGTCAACCGAGTCCCCCCGGGACTAGCGGGGGGTTTAGCACAGATACGCAGTATTTT. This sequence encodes CSGQPSPPGTSGGFSTDTQYF.

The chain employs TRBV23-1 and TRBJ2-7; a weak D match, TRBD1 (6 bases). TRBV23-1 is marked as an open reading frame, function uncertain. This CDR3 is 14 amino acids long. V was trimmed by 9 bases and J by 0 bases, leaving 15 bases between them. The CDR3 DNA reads TGCGCCAGTTCCGGGACACCCGACTCCTACGAGCAGTACTTC. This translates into CASSGTPDSYEQYF.

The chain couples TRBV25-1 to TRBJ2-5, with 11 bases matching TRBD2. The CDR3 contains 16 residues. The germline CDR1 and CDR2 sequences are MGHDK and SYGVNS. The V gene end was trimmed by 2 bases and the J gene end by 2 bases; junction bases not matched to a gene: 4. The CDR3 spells CASSERRTSGQETQYF. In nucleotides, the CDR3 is TGTGCCAGCAGTGAACGGAGGACTAGCGGGCAAGAGACCCAGTACTTC.

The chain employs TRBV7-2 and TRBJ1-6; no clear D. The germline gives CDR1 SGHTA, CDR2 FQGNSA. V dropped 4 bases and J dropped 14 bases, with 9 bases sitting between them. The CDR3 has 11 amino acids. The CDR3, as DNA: TGTGCCAGCAGCTATGAACATACCCTCCACTTT. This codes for CASSYEHTLHF.

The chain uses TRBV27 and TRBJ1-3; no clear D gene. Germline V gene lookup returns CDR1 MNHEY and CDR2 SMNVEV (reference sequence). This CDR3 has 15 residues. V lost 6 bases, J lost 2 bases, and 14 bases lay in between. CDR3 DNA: TGTGCCAGCAGCCAGAAACCCCTGCCTGGAAACACCATATATTTT. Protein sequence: CASSQKPLPGNTIYF.

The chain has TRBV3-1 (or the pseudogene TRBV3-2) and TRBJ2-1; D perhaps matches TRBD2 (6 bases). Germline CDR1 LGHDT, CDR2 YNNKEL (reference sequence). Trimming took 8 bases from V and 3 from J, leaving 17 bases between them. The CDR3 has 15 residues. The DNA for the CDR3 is TGTGCCAGCCGGAAGACCGGGAGCGGCTACAATGAGCAGTTCTTC. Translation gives CASRKTGSGYNEQFF.

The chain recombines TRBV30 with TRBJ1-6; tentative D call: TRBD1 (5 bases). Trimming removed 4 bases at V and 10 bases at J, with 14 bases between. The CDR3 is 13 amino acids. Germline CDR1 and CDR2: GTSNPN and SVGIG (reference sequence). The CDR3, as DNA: TGTGCCTGGACCAAGGGGTTGGGATCACCCCTCCACTTT. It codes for CAWTKGLGSPLHF.

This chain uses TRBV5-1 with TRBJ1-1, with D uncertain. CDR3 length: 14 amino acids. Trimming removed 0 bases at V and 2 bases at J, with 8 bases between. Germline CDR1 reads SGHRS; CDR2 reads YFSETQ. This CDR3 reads CASSLVRRNTEAFF. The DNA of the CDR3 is TGCGCCAGCAGCTTGGTACGCAGAAACACTGAAGCTTTCTTT.

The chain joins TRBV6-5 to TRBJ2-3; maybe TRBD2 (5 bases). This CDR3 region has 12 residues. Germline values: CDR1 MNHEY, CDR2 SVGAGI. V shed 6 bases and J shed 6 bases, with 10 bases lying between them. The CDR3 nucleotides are TGTGCCAGCAGCCTGGGAGTGGATACGCAGTATTTT. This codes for CASSLGVDTQYF.

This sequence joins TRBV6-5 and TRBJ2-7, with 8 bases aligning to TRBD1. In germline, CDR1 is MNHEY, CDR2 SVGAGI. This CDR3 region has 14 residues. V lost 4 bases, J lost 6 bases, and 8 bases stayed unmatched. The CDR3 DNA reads TGTGCCAGCAGTTTGGACAGGGCAAGGACCGAGCAGTACTTC. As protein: CASSLDRARTEQYF.

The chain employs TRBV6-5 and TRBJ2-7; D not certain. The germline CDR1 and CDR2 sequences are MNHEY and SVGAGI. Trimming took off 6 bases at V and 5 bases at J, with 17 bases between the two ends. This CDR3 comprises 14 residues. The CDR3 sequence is CASRMSPGPDEQYF. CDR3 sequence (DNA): TGTGCCAGCAGGATGTCCCCCGGCCCCGACGAGCAGTACTTC.

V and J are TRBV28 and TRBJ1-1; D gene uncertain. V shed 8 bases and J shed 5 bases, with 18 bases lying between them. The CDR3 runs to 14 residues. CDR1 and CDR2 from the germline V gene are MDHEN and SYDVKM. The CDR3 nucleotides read TGTGCCAGCGCTCCCCCCGGTCGGGGAACTGAAGCTTTCTTT. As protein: CASAPPGRGTEAFF.

The DNA of the CDR3 is TGCGCCAGCAGCCAAGATTCGGGACAGACGAACTACGAGCAGTACTTC. Its protein is CASSQDSGQTNYEQYF. The rearrangement links TRBV4-1 to TRBJ2-7; TRBD1 matches 7 bases. The CDR3 totals 16 residues. The V and J ends lost 0 bases and 3 bases, in that order; junction bases with no gene match: 8. Looked up from germline, CDR1 is MGHRA and CDR2 is YSYEKL.

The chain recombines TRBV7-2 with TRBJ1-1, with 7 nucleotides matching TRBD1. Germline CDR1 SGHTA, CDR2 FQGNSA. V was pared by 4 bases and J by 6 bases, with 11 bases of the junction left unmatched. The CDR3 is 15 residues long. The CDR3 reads CASSSYRGEGAEAFF. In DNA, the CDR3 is TGTGCCAGCAGCTCCTACAGGGGTGAGGGCGCTGAAGCTTTCTTT.

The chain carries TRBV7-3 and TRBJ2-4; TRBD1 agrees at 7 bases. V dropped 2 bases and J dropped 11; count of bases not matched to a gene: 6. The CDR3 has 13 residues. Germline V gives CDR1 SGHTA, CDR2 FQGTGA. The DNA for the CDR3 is TGTGCCAGCAGCTTAGGGACAGAGAATTTTCAGTACTTC. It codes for CASSLGTENFQYF.

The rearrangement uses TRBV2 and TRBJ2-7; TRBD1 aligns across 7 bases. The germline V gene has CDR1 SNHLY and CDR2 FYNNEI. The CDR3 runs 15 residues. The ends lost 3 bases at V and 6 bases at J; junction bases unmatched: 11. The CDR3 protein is CASSDAGTVATEQYF. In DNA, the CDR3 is TGTGCCAGCAGTGATGCAGGGACAGTCGCTACCGAGCAGTACTTC.

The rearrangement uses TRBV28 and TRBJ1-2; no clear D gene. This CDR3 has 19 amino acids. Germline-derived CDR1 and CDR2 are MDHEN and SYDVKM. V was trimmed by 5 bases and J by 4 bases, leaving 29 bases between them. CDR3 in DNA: TGTGCCAGCAGTGCCCCGGTAGGAGGGCGAATATGGCTGGCCTATGGCTACACCTTC. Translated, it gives CASSAPVGGRIWLAYGYTF.

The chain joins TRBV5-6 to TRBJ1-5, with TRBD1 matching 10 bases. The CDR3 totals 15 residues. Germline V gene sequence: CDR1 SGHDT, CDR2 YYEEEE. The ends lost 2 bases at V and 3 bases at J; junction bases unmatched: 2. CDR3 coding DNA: TGTGCCAGCAGCTTTGACAGGGGGCCCAATCAGCCCCAGCATTTT. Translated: CASSFDRGPNQPQHF.

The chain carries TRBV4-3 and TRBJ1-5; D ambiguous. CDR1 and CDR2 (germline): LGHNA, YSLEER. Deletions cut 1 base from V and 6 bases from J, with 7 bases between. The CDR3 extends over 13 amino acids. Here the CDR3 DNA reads TGCGCCAGCAGCCAAGTTACGGGTCAGCCCCAGCATTTT. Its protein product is CASSQVTGQPQHF.

CDR3 nucleotide sequence: TGTGCCAGTATGGGCTCTAGCGGGGGTTGGGGCACAGATACGCAGTATTTT. Its protein product is CASMGSSGGWGTDTQYF. The V and J genes are TRBV19 and TRBJ2-3, with 10 bases fitting TRBD2. Germline V gene sequence: CDR1 LNHDA, CDR2 SQIVND (reference sequence). The CDR3 is 17 residues long. J gave up 1 base and V 7 bases, and 11 bases lay outside the gene matches.

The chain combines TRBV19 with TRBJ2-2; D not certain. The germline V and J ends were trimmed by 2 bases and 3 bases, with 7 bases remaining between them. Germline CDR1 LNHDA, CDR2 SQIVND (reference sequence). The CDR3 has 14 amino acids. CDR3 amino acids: CASSIPKDTGELFF. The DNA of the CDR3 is TGTGCCAGTAGTATACCCAAGGACACCGGGGAGCTGTTTTTT.

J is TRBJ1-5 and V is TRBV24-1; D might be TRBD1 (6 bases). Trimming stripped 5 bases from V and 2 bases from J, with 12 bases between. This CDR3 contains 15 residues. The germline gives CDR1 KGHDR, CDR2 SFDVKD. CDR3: CATSGSPGGNQPQHF. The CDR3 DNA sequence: TGTGCCACCAGTGGTTCGCCAGGGGGCAATCAGCCCCAGCATTTT.

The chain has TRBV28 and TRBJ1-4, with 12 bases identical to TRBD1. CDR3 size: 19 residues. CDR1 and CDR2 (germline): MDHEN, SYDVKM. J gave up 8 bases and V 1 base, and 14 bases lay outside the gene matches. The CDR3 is CASSLFTSGTGGPGEKLFF. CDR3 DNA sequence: TGTGCCAGCAGTTTATTTACTTCCGGGACAGGGGGCCCGGGAGAAAAACTGTTTTTT. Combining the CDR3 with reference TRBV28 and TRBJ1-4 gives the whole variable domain DVKVTQSSRYLVKRTGEKVFLECVQDMDHENMFWYRQDPGLGLRLIYFSYDVKMKEKGDIPEGYSVSREKKERFSLILESASTNQTSMYLCASSLFTSGTGGPGEKLFFGSGTQLSVL.

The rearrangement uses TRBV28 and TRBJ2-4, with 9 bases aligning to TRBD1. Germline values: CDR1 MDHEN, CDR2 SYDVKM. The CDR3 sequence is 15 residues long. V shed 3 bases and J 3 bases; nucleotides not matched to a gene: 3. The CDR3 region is CASSFDRGGKNIQYF. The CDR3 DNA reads TGTGCCAGCAGTTTTGACAGGGGGGGCAAAAACATTCAGTACTTC.